The 9 T cell receptor beta chains below were found in one sample sequenced in a study of cytomegalovirus exposure and HLA in healthy donors. Clones were sequenced by immunoSEQ multiplex PCR, and TCRdb holds only the in-frame ones, with some missing. The sample lists some 140,000 clones, approximately 87% occurring once. Sequenced sample: PBMCs. These receptors all stem from a man younger than 30 in good health and CMV-seronegative.

The chain carries TRBV18 and TRBJ2-5; D may be TRBD2 (6 bases). Between the trimmed V and J ends, which lost 5 bases and 5 bases, there was a span of 9 bases. CDR3 size: 12 residues. Germline loops: CDR1 KGHSH, CDR2 LQKENI. CDR3 loop: CASSGGTETQYF. In DNA form, the CDR3 reads TGTGCCAGCTCAGGAGGGACTGAGACCCAGTACTTC.

V gene TRBV7-8 combines with J gene TRBJ2-1, with unresolved D. Germline V gene data show CDR1 as SGHVS and CDR2 as FQNEAQ. Trimming took off 1 base at V and 0 bases at J, with 16 bases between the two ends. This CDR3 is built from 18 residues. CDR3 DNA: TGTGCCAGCAGCTTAGGAGGTGCCGGAGACCTCTCCTACAATGAGCAGTTCTTC. Its translation is CASSLGGAGDLSYNEQFF.

V is TRBV6-1 and J is TRBJ1-1, with D unresolved. The CDR3 is 13 amino acids. Germline loops: CDR1 MNHNS, CDR2 SASEGT. Trimming stripped 3 bases from V and 1 base from J, with 6 bases between. The CDR3 sequence: CASSEIQNTEAFF. The CDR3 DNA reads as TGTGCCAGCAGTGAGATACAGAACACTGAAGCTTTCTTT.

The J gene is TRBJ2-3, the V gene TRBV11-3; perhaps TRBD1 as D (7 bases). Trimming stripped 5 bases from V and 2 bases from J, with 11 bases between. The CDR3 extends over 14 amino acids. Germline CDR1 is SGHNT and CDR2 is YENEEA. CDR3 coding DNA: TGTGCCAGCAGCCCAGGGGGGACCACAGATACGCAGTATTTT. The encoded protein is CASSPGGTTDTQYF.

This chain links TRBV10-3 with TRBJ1-3; D is unclear. Looked up from germline, CDR1 is ENHRY and CDR2 is SYGVKD. This CDR3 comprises 15 residues. Trimming stripped 3 bases from V and 2 bases from J, with 11 bases between. CDR3 sequence: CAISDSVRPGNTIYF. The CDR3 coding sequence is TGTGCCATCAGTGATTCGGTCCGCCCTGGAAACACCATATATTTT.

J is TRBJ1-3 and V is TRBV7-9; D ambiguous. The CDR3 is 15 amino acids. V lost 2 bases and J 2 bases, leaving 10 bases between the germline ends. CDR1 and CDR2 (germline): SEHNR, FQNEAQ (reference sequence). The CDR3 region is CASSLRREPGNTIYF. The CDR3 coding sequence is TGTGCCAGCAGCTTAAGAAGGGAGCCTGGAAACACCATATATTTT.

The rearrangement links TRBV12-2 to TRBJ2-1; TRBD2 is the table's D call and was not checked against the DNA. TRBV12-2 is assigned pseudogene status. CDR3 length: 19 residues. The CDR3 loop is CASRLVVETSGRVYNEQFF. The CDR3 nucleotides are TGTGCAAGTCGCTTAGTTGTAGAAACAAGCGGGAGGGTTTACAATGAGCAGTTCTTC.

This clone was observed a few times. The chain combines TRBV6-6 with TRBJ1-1, with TRBD1 as a possible D gene (5 bases). The germline V gene has CDR1 MNHNY and CDR2 SVGAGI (reference sequence). The CDR3 runs to 14 residues. The V end lost 8 bases, the J end lost 1 base, and 14 bases lay between the germline ends. Written as DNA, the CDR3 is TGTGCCAGCCAACGGGGGGTAGGGAACACTGAAGCTTTCTTT. It translates to CASQRGVGNTEAFF.

The chain combines TRBV11-2 with TRBJ2-3; 12 positions match TRBD2. The V gene's germline CDR1 is SGHAT and CDR2 FQNNGV. J gave up 7 bases and V 0 bases, and 8 bases lay outside the gene matches. This CDR3 has 17 residues. CDR3 sequence reads: CASSLELASGGANTQYF. The CDR3, as DNA: TGTGCCAGCAGCTTAGAGTTGGCTAGCGGGGGGGCAAATACGCAGTATTTT.